This T cell receptor beta chain was sequenced in a study of T cell changes during pregnancy in multiple sclerosis (dated by TCRdb to 2018 to 2020). Context from the whole study: In women with multiple sclerosis, the researchers looked at how the T cell repertoire shifted as pregnancy progressed.

Preparation of the library involved the immunoSEQ multiplex PCR assay. TCRdb mirrors the immuneACCESS table, restricted to in-frame sequences. Some clones are absent from its copies; in checked studies, under half trace to an unresolved V gene, and the reason for the others is unknown. Across this sample there are 80,000 or so clones, with 94% seen only once. 0.8% to 1% of the sample is in the top ten clones. The germline V gene (reference sequence) specifies MNHEY as CDR1 and SMNVEV as CDR2. Including cysteine and phenylalanine, the CDR3 has 18 amino acids. Only CDR3 DNA remains: 54 bases, in frame from the first base. Trimming removed 5 bases from V and 4 bases from J, leaving 24 bases between the germline ends. About this clone itself: Its antigen is unknown. No base qualities exist here, and no much larger clone lies one base off it.

The V and J segments used are TRBV27 and TRBJ2-1, with TRBD2 tentatively as D gene (5 bases match). The source of this sequence is a female donor in good health, enrolled as a control in a pregnancy study. Specimen: peripheral blood, collected in the second trimester of pregnancy. The sequenced DNA: TGTGCCAGCAGTCGAACGGCCCCCCCGGCGGGTTTTTACAATGAGCAGTTCTTC. This is translated as CASSRTAPPAGFYNEQFF.